Below are 20 T cell receptor beta chains sequenced from a single sample in a study of cytomegalovirus exposure and HLA in healthy donors. A multiplex PCR was run with 60 Vbeta primers and 13 Jbeta primers. TCRdb's table, derived via immunoSEQ multiplex PCR, lists solely in-frame clones and lacks some. Seen here are 150,000 to 200,000 clones, around 80% observed once, and the top ten hold 6.3%. The sequencing input was PBMCs. These receptors all come from a male donor in good health and CMV-seropositive.

The chain recombines TRBV5-4 with TRBJ2-3; weak D call: TRBD2 (6 bases). The CDR3 loop spans 15 amino acids. Germline lookup yields CDR1 SGHNT and CDR2 YYREEE (reference sequence). The V gene lost 3 bases and the J gene lost 0 bases, with 11 bases spanning the gap. CDR3 coding DNA: TGTGCCAGCAGCTCAACCGGGACTAGCACAGATACGCAGTATTTT. It translates to CASSSTGTSTDTQYF.

The rearrangement joins TRBV7-2 to TRBJ2-1; weak D call: TRBD1 (5 bases). Germline CDR1 reads SGHTA; CDR2 reads FQGNSA. The germline V and J ends were trimmed by 6 bases and 7 bases, with 13 bases remaining between them. This CDR3 has 13 residues. The CDR3 here is CASSQIQGNEQFF. DNA for the CDR3: TGTGCCAGCAGTCAGATCCAGGGAAATGAGCAGTTCTTC.

The chain combines TRBV19 with TRBJ2-3, with D tentatively TRBD2 (7 bases). The CDR3 contains 15 residues. Germline CDR1 reads LNHDA; CDR2 reads SQIVND (reference sequence). The V and J ends lost 9 bases and 4 bases respectively, with 20 bases between them. The CDR3 sequence is CASRQGGGDADTQYF. CDR3 sequence (DNA): TGTGCCAGCCGTCAAGGGGGGGGCGACGCAGATACGCAGTATTTT.

The chain has TRBV5-6 and TRBJ2-7, with 9 bases fitting TRBD2. The germline V gene has CDR1 SGHDT and CDR2 YYEEEE. V shed 3 bases and J 2 bases; nucleotides not matched to a gene: 3. This CDR3 has 14 amino acids. CDR3 bases: TGTGCCAGCAGCTCTGGACTAGCGCCCTACGAGCAGTACTTC. Amino acids: CASSSGLAPYEQYF.

This chain joins TRBV6-1 and TRBJ1-2; 7 bases match TRBD1. The CDR3 length is 14 residues. V was clipped by 2 bases and J by 9 bases; unmatched bases: 9. Germline V CDR1 and CDR2: MNHNS, SASEGT. The CDR3 bases are TGTGCCAGCAGTGAAAACCCCGCCAGGGGGAGCTACACCTTC. This sequence encodes CASSENPARGSYTF.

V is TRBV6-1 and J is TRBJ1-4; D gene unclear. V gave up 1 base and J gave up 17 bases, with 20 bases separating them. The CDR3 spans 14 residues. Germline CDR1 and CDR2: MNHNS and SASEGT. The CDR3 region is CASSEERVGIRQFF. The CDR3 nucleotides read TGTGCCAGCAGTGAAGAACGGGTCGGGATCCGCCAATTTTTT.

This clone was found once. This chain uses TRBV28 with TRBJ2-1, with TRBD2 identical over 7 bases. This CDR3 has 18 amino acids. V trimming: 7 bases; J trimming: 1 base; junction bases outside the gene matches: 16. The germline CDR1 and CDR2 sequences are MDHEN and SYDVKM. The CDR3 DNA follows: TGTGCCAGCACCATGGGGGTTGCGGGAGTCATTTCCTACAATGAGCAGTTCTTC. Protein: CASTMGVAGVISYNEQFF.

The chain employs TRBV2 and TRBJ1-2; TRBD1 matches at 9 bases. There are 15 residues in the CDR3. Per germline, CDR1 SNHLY and CDR2 FYNNEI. V was pared by 7 bases and J by 6 bases, with 12 bases of the junction left unmatched. The CDR3 DNA is TGTGCCAGCATGGCCCCACGAACAGGGGGCGATGGCTACACCTTC. It codes for CASMAPRTGGDGYTF.

The chain employs TRBV11-3 and TRBJ1-1; D call uncertain. CDR3 length: 13 residues. Trimming stripped 5 bases from V and 6 bases from J, with 13 bases between. CDR1 and CDR2 from the germline V gene are SGHNT and YENEEA. DNA for the CDR3: TGTGCCAGCAGCCGGGGAGGAGGGCCTGAAGCTTTCTTT. This translates into CASSRGGGPEAFF.

This clone was seen a handful of times. DNA for the CDR3: TGTGCCAGCAGCTTGAGGTTCAGGGGAGTGGATACGCAGTATTTT. The encoded protein is CASSLRFRGVDTQYF. The chain couples TRBV7-9 to TRBJ2-3, with D perhaps matching TRBD1 (6 bases). CDR1 and CDR2 from the germline V gene are SEHNR and FQNEAQ (reference sequence). V was clipped by 3 bases and J by 6 bases, with 16 bases between them. The CDR3 consists of 15 residues.

This clone has only one observation. The rearrangement joins TRBV11-2 to TRBJ2-7; D is ambiguous. Trimming left V 2 bases short and J 0 bases short, with 8 bases between. Looked up from germline, CDR1 is SGHAT and CDR2 is FQNNGV. The CDR3 runs 14 residues. The DNA for the CDR3 is TGTGCCAGCAGCTTACATACGAGCTCCTACGAGCAGTACTTC. Its protein is CASSLHTSSYEQYF.

The rearrangement joins TRBV4-1 to TRBJ2-5; 8 bases are shared with TRBD2. The germline gives CDR1 MGHRA, CDR2 YSYEKL. The CDR3 is 17 amino acids. The V and J ends lost 2 bases and 1 base, in that order; junction bases with no gene match: 9. CDR3 in amino acids: CASSQPGLGPSQETQYF. As DNA, the CDR3 is TGCGCCAGCAGCCAACCGGGACTAGGGCCCTCCCAAGAGACCCAGTACTTC.

J is TRBJ1-5 and V is TRBV19; D is possibly TRBD1 (5 bases). The CDR3 has 14 residues. The germline gives CDR1 LNHDA, CDR2 SQIVND (reference sequence). V was clipped by 3 bases and J by 10 bases, with 16 bases between them. The CDR3 reads CASSISGGWGPQHF. The DNA for the CDR3 is TGTGCCAGTAGTATCAGCGGGGGATGGGGTCCCCAGCATTTT.

The chain uses TRBV6-1 and TRBJ1-2; D is ambiguous. Per germline, CDR1 MNHNS and CDR2 SASEGT. The CDR3 loop spans 13 amino acids. The ends were cut back, 0 bases at V and 6 bases at J, with 8 bases in the middle. CDR3 protein: CASSEAPQDGYTF. DNA for the CDR3: TGTGCCAGCAGTGAAGCGCCGCAGGATGGCTACACCTTC.

This chain joins TRBV2 and TRBJ2-2; D perhaps matches TRBD1 (6 bases). Trimming removed 6 bases from V and 1 base from J, with 18 bases in between. CDR1 and CDR2 from the germline V gene are SNHLY and FYNNEI. This CDR3 contains 17 residues. Here the CDR3 reads CASSVTGSLLNTGELFF. DNA of the CDR3: TGTGCCAGCAGCGTAACAGGGTCCCTCCTGAACACCGGGGAGCTGTTTTTT.

Relative to its sample, this clone is medium-sized (0.01 to 0.1%). The chain recombines TRBV15 with TRBJ1-1; D is possibly TRBD1 (5 bases). CDR1 and CDR2 from the germline V gene are LNHNV and YYDKDF (reference sequence). The CDR3 runs to 15 residues. V was shortened by 2 bases and J by 1 base, with 11 bases between the two germline ends. The CDR3 protein is CATSRPSTANTEAFF. Written as DNA, the CDR3 is TGTGCCACCAGCAGACCTTCGACAGCGAACACTGAAGCTTTCTTT.

The rearrangement joins TRBV5-4 to TRBJ2-7; D is undetermined. In germline, CDR1 is SGHNT, CDR2 YYREEE (reference sequence). The CDR3 runs to 13 residues. Trimming stripped 2 bases from V and 3 bases from J, with 9 bases between. CDR3 sequence (DNA): TGTGCCAGCAGCTTTAATCCCGGCTACGAGCAGTACTTC. Translated: CASSFNPGYEQYF.

The chain links TRBV28 to TRBJ1-5; unclear D gene. V shed 7 bases and J shed 4 bases, with 17 bases lying between them. The CDR3 is made up of 15 amino acids. CDR1 is MDHEN, CDR2 SYDVKM, per germline. The CDR3 region is CASNPDTSLNQPQHF. CDR3 DNA sequence: TGTGCCAGCAACCCTGACACTTCCCTTAATCAGCCCCAGCATTTT. Filled out from reference TRBV28 and TRBJ1-5, the complete variable domain reads DVKVTQSSRYLVKRTGEKVFLECVQDMDHENMFWYRQDPGLGLRLIYFSYDVKMKEKGDIPEGYSVSREKKERFSLILESASTNQTSMYLCASNPDTSLNQPQHFGDGTRLSIL.

CDR3 DNA sequence: TGTGCCAGCAGCTCCAGGGGCACTGAAGCTTTCTTT. Amino acids: CASSSRGTEAFF. The V call is TRBV7-2, the J call TRBJ1-1, with TRBD1 as a possible D gene (6 bases). The V gene's germline CDR1 is SGHTA and CDR2 FQGNSA. With 4 bases removed from V and 4 bases from J, the gap between germline ends came to 7 bases. CDR3 length: 12 residues.

With respect to this clone: The limits of the CDR3 on the DNA are not certain, so only TCRdb's listed CDR3 is given. V usage is TRBV27 and J usage is TRBJ2-7; TRBD1, the D gene given by the table, was not confirmed from the DNA. CDR1 and CDR2 (germline): MNHEY, SMNVEV (reference sequence). From its first to its last residue, the CDR3 has 15 amino acids. CDR3 amino acids: CASSTSGQGGYEQYF.